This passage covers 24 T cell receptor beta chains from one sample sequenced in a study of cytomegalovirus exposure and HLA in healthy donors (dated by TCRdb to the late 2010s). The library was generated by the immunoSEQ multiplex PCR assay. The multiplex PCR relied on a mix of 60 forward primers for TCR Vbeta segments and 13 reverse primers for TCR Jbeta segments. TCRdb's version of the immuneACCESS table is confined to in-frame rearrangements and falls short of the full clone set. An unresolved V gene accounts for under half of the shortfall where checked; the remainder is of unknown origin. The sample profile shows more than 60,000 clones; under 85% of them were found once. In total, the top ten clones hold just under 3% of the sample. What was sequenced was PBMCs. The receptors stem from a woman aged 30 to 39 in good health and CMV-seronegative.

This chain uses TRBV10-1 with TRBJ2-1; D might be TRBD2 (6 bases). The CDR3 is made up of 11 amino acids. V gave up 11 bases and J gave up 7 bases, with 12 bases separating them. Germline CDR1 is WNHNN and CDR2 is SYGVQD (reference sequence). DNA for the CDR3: TGCGCCGGGGGGACGGTGAATGAGCAGTTCTTC. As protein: CAGGTVNEQFF.

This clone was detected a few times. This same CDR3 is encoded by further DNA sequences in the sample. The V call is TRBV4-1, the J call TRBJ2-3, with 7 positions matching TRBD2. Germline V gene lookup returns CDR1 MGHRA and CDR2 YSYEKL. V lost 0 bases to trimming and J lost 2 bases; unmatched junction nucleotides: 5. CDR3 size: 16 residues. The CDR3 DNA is TGCGCCAGCAGCCAAGATGGGGGGGGGAACACAGATACGCAGTATTTT. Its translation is CASSQDGGGNTDTQYF.

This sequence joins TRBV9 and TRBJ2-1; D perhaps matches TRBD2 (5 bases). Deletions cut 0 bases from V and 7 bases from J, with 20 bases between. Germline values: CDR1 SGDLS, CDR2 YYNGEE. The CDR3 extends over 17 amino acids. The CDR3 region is CASSVVASSLGWNEQFF. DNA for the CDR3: TGTGCCAGCAGCGTAGTGGCTAGCTCCCTAGGGTGGAATGAGCAGTTCTTC. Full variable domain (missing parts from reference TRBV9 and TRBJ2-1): DSGVTQTPKHLITATGQRVTLRCSPRSGDLSVYWYQQSLDQGLQFLIQYYNGEERAKGNILERFSAQQFPDLHSELNLSSLELGDSALYFCASSVVASSLGWNEQFFGPGTRLTVL.

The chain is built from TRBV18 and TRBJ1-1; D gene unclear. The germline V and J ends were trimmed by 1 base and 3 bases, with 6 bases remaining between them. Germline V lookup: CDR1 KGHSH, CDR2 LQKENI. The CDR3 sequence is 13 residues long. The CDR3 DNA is TGTGCCAGCTCACCACAAACTGACACTGAAGCTTTCTTT. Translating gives CASSPQTDTEAFF.

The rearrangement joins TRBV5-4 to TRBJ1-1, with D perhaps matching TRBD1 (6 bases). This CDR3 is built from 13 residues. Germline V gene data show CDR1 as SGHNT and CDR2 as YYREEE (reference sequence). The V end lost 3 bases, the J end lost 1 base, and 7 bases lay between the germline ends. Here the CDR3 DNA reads TGTGCCAGCAGCTGGGGACAGAACACTGAAGCTTTCTTT. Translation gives CASSWGQNTEAFF.

The CDR3 nucleotides read TGTGCCAGCAGTTACGGGACTGGGAACTACGAGCAGTACGTC. Its protein is CASSYGTGNYEQYV. The chain couples TRBV6-6 to TRBJ2-7; TRBD2 might be the D (6 bases). Trimming pared 2 bases from V and 3 bases from J, leaving 11 bases between. The CDR3 spans 14 residues. In germline, CDR1 is MNHNY, CDR2 SVGAGI (reference sequence).

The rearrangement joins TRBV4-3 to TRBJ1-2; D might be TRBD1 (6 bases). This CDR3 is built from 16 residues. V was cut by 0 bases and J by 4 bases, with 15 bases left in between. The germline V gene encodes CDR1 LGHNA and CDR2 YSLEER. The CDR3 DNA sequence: TGCGCCAGCAGCCAAGATCTTACGGGCAGGGGCTATGGCTACACCTTC. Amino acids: CASSQDLTGRGYGYTF.

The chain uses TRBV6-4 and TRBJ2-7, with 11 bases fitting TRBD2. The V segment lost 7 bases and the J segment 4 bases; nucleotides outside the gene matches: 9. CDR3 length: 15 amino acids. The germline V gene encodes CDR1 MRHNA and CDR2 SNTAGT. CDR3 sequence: CASIRLAGKDYEQYV. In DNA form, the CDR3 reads TGTGCCAGCATTCGACTAGCGGGGAAGGATTACGAGCAGTACGTC.

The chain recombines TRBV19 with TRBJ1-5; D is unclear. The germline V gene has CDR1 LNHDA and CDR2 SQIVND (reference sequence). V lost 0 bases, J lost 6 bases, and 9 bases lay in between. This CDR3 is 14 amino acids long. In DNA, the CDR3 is TGTGCCAGTAGTATAGATGGCCGTCGTCAGCCCCAGCATTTT. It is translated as CASSIDGRRQPQHF. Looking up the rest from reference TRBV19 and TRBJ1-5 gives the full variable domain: DGGITQSPKYLFRKEGQNVTLSCEQNLNHDAMYWYRQDPGQGLRLIYYSQIVNDFQKGDIAEGYSVSREKKESFPLTVTSAQKNPTAFYLCASSIDGRRQPQHFGDGTRLSIL.

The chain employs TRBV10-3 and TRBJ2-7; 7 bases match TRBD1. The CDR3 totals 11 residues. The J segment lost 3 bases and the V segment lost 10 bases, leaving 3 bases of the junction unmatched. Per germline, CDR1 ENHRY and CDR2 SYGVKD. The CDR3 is CATGDSYEQYV. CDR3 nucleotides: TGTGCCACTGGGGACAGCTACGAGCAGTACGTC.

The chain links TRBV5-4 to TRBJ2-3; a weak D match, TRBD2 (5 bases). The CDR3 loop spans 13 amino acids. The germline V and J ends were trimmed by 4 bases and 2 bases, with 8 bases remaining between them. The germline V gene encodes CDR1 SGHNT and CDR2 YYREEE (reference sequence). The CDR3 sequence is CASSTDSTDTQYF. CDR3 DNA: TGTGCCAGCAGCACGGACTCCACAGATACGCAGTATTTT. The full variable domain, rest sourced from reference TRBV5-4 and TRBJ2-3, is ETGVTQSPTHLIKTRGQQVTLRCSSQSGHNTVSWYQQALGQGPQFIFQYYREEENGRGNFPPRFSGLQFPNYSSELNVNALELDDSALYLCASSTDSTDTQYFGPGTRLTVL.

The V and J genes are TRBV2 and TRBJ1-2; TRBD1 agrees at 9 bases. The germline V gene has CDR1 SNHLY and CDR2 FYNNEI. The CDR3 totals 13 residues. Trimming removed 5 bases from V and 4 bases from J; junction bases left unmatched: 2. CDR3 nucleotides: TGTGCCAGCAGTCGGACAGGGGTCTATGGCTACACCTTC. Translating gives CASSRTGVYGYTF.

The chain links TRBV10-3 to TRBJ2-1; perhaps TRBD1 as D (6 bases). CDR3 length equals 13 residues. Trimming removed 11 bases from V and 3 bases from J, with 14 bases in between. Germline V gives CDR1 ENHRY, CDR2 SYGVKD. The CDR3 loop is CALGQPLYNEQFF. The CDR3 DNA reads TGTGCCTTAGGACAGCCCCTCTACAATGAGCAGTTCTTC.

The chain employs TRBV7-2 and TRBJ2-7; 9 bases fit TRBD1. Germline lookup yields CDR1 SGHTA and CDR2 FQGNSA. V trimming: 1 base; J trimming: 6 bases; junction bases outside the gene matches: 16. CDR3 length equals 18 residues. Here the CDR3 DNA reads TGTGCCAGCAGCTTAGGGTTGGTCCGACAGGGGGGAGAAAGCGAGCAGTACTTC. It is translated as CASSLGLVRQGGESEQYF.

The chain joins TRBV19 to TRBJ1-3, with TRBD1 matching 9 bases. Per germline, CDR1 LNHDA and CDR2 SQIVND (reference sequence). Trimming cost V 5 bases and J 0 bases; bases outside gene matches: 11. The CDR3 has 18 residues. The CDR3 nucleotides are TGTGCCAGTAGTCCTAACAGGGGGCCCCGATACTCTGGAAACACCATATATTTT. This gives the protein CASSPNRGPRYSGNTIYF.

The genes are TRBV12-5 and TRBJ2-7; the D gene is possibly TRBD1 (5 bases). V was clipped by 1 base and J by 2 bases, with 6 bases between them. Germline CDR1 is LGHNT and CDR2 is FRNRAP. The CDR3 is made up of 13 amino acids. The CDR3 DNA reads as TGTGCTAGTGGTTTGGGACAGACCTACGAGCAGTACTTC. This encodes CASGLGQTYEQYF.

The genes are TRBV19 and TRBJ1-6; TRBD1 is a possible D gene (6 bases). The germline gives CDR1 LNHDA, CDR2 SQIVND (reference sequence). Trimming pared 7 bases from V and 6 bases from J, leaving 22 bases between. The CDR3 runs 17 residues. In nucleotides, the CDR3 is TGTGCCAGTACCCCACCGGTCGGGACAAGCTCTAATTCACCCCTCCACTTT. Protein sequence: CASTPPVGTSSNSPLHF.

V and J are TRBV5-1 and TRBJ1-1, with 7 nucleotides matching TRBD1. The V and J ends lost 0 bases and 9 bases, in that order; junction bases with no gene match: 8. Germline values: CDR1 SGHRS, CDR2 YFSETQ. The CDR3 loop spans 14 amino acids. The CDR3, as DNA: TGCGCCAGCAGCTTGGAGGCAGGGGGAAGAAAAGCTTTCTTT. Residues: CASSLEAGGRKAFF.

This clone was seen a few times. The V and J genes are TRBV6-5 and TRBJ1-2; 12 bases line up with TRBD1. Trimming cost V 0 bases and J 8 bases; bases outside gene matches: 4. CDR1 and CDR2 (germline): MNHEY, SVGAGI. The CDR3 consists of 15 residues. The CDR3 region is CASSYSGTGGEGYTF. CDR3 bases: TGTGCCAGCAGTTACTCTGGGACAGGGGGCGAAGGCTACACCTTC.

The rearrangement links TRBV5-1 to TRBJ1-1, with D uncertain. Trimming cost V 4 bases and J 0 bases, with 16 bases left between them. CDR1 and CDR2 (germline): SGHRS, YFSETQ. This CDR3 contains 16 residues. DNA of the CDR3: TGCGCCAGCAGCCCCCATGCGGGGTTGATGAACACTGAAGCTTTCTTT. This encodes CASSPHAGLMNTEAFF. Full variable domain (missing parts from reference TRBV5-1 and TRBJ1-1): KAGVTQTPRYLIKTRGQQVTLSCSPISGHRSVSWYQQTPGQGLQFLFEYFSETQRNKGNFPGRFSGRQFSNSRSEMNVSTLELGDSALYLCASSPHAGLMNTEAFFGQGTRLTVV.

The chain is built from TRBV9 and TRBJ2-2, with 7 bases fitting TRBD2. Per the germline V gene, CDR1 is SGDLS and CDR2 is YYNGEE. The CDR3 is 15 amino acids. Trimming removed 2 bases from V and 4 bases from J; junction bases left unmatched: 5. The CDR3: CASSVGGVVTGELFF. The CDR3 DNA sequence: TGTGCCAGCAGCGTGGGGGGGGTTGTCACCGGGGAGCTGTTTTTT.

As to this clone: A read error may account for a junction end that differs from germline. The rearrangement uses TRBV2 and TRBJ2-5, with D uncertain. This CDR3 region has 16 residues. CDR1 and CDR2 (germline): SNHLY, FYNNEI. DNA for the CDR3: TGTGCCAGCAGTGAAGCGACTCTATCGTACCAGGAGACCCAGTACTTC. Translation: CASSEATLSYQETQYF.

CDR3 sequence: CASSTGTGDGRGYTF. The CDR3 coding sequence is TGTGCCAGTAGTACCGGGACAGGGGATGGACGTGGCTACACCTTC. V and J are TRBV19 and TRBJ1-2, with 10 bases identical to TRBD1. CDR1 and CDR2 from the germline V gene are LNHDA and SQIVND (reference sequence). V shed 4 bases, J shed 7 bases, and the junction held 9 bases outside the gene matches. There are 15 residues in the CDR3.

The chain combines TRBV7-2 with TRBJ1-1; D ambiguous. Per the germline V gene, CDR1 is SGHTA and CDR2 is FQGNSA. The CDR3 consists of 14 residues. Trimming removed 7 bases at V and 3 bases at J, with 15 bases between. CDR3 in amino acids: CASKLGDWDTEAFF. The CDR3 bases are TGTGCCAGCAAACTCGGGGATTGGGACACTGAAGCTTTCTTT.